Below, 14 T cell receptor beta chains from the same sample are listed, as sequenced in a study of T cells in Graves' hyperthyroidism and ophthalmopathy. The CDR3 regions of TCR beta were amplified from RNA transcripts. First-round RT-PCR of the TCR CDR3 relied on the HTBI primer set. TCRdb processed the multiplex PCR reads anew with MiXCR; each CDR3 protein has one entry. The repertoire has 750,000 to 950,000 distinct CDR3 sequences, roughly 40% of them found once; the top ten carry roughly 8.3%. The sample consisted of blood. The receptors were gathered from a man aged 18 to 29 with Graves' hyperthyroidism.

This clonotype has at least ten counts. CDR3 sequence reads: CSAPGQGGHNYGYTF. CDR3 nucleotide sequence: TGCAGCGCTCCGGGACAGGGTGGCCATAACTATGGCTACACCTTC. This chain links TRBV29-1 with TRBJ1-2, with 9 nucleotides matching TRBD1. The CDR3 covers 15 residues. In germline, CDR1 is SQVTM, CDR2 ANQGSEA. J was trimmed by 1 base and V by 7 bases; bases with no gene match: 10.

The rearrangement uses TRBV19 and TRBJ2-6; weak D call: TRBD2 (6 bases). Between the trimmed V and J ends, which lost 7 bases and 2 bases, there was a span of 15 bases. The CDR3 is 16 amino acids. The germline V gene has CDR1 LNHDA and CDR2 SQIVND (reference sequence). The CDR3 protein is CASNRGGTPGANVLTF. CDR3 nucleotide sequence: TGTGCCAGTAATCGGGGAGGTACTCCTGGGGCCAACGTCCTGACTTTC.

A note on this clonotype: Because it lacks the conserved phenylalanine or tryptophan at the end, this CDR3 is likely a read error. The limits of the CDR3 on the DNA are not certain, so only TCRdb's listed CDR3 is given. The chain is built from TRBV7-3 and TRBJ2-2; TRBD2, the table's D call, was not compared with the DNA. The CDR3 has 8 amino acids, counting both end residues. CDR1 is SGHTA and CDR2 is FQGTGA in the germline V gene. CDR3 sequence reads: CASSPLLA.

This clonotype has a count of ten or more. This chain uses TRBV20-1 with TRBJ1-6; no clear D gene. Per germline, CDR1 DFQATT and CDR2 SNEGSKA (reference sequence). The CDR3 spans 12 residues. Trimming cost V 6 bases and J 7 bases, with 10 bases left between them. CDR3 sequence reads: CSAVGPNSPLHF. CDR3 DNA sequence: TGCAGTGCCGTAGGGCCCAATTCACCCCTCCACTTT.

This clonotype was detected ten times or more. The chain joins TRBV7-3 to TRBJ1-6; D is uncertain. The CDR3 extends over 14 amino acids. Germline CDR1 reads SGHTA; CDR2 reads FQGTGA. The ends were cut back, 2 bases at V and 9 bases at J, with 11 bases in the middle. The CDR3 region has the DNA TGTGCCAGCAGCTTAGACTCACTTGGTTCACCCCTCCACTTT. Translated, it gives CASSLDSLGSPLHF.

This chain links TRBV6-6 with TRBJ2-7, with 9 bases fitting TRBD1. J lost 5 bases, V lost 6 bases, and 5 bases had no gene match. CDR3 length: 13 residues. CDR1 and CDR2 from the germline V gene are MNHNY and SVGAGI (reference sequence). CDR3 bases: TGTGCCAGCAGCTCGGACAGGGGCCACGAGCAGTACTTC. This sequence encodes CASSSDRGHEQYF.

The rearrangement joins TRBV3-1 to TRBJ2-7; D ambiguous. Trimming pared 5 bases from V and 0 bases from J, leaving 11 bases between. CDR1 is LGHDT and CDR2 is YNNKEL in the germline V gene (reference sequence). The CDR3 totals 14 residues. The CDR3 DNA reads TGTGCCAGCAGCTCCTACAGTAGCTCCTACGAGCAGTACTTC. Amino acid sequence: CASSSYSSSYEQYF.

A remark on this clonotype: At one boundary the junction diverges from the germline segment, which might be a read error. The rearrangement links TRBV2 to TRBJ2-6; a weak D match, TRBD1 (5 bases). The V gene's germline CDR1 is SNHLY and CDR2 FYNNEI. The CDR3 extends over 14 amino acids. The CDR3 DNA reads as TGTGCCAGCAGTGGGAACTCTGGGGCCAACGCCCTGACTTTC. This sequence encodes CASSGNSGANALTF.

This chain links TRBV6-5 with TRBJ1-1; D is unresolved. Trimming pared 0 bases from V and 5 bases from J, leaving 7 bases between. This CDR3 contains 13 residues. CDR1 is MNHEY, CDR2 SVGAGI, per germline. CDR3: CASSYSPGTEAFF. CDR3 in DNA: TGTGCCAGCAGTTACTCTCCCGGAACTGAAGCTTTCTTT.

This clonotype was detected only once. The chain carries TRBV5-4 and TRBJ2-6, with a weak D call TRBD1 (6 bases). The CDR3 consists of 16 residues. V dropped 4 bases and J dropped 4 bases, with 15 bases sitting between them. The germline V gene has CDR1 SGHNT and CDR2 YYREEE (reference sequence). The CDR3 is CASSLKRGSGANVLTF. The DNA of the CDR3 is TGTGCCAGCAGCCTAAAAAGGGGGTCCGGGGCCAACGTCCTGACTTTC.

V gene TRBV7-6 combines with J gene TRBJ2-7; TRBD1 might be the D (6 bases). Germline assignment: CDR1 SGHVS and CDR2 FNYEAQ. The length of the CDR3 is 13 residues. The V gene lost 8 bases and the J gene lost 3 bases, with 14 bases spanning the gap. CDR3: CASSNRAIYEQYF. As DNA, the CDR3 is TGTGCCAGCTCAAACAGGGCCATCTACGAGCAGTACTTC.

This clonotype has only a few counts. The chain recombines TRBV3-1 with TRBJ2-2; D unresolved. The CDR3 extends over 15 amino acids. The ends were cut back, 4 bases at V and 2 bases at J, with 11 bases in the middle. Germline loops: CDR1 LGHDT, CDR2 YNNKEL (reference sequence). CDR3 amino acids: CASSPPSHNTGELFF. DNA for the CDR3: TGTGCCAGCAGCCCGCCGTCCCACAACACCGGGGAGCTGTTTTTT. Full variable domain (outside the CDR3, taken from reference TRBV3-1 and TRBJ2-2): DTAVSQTPKYLVTQMGNDKSIKCEQNLGHDTMYWYKQDSKKFLKIMFSYNNKELIINETVPNRFSPKSPDKAHLNLHINSLELGDSAVYFCASSPPSHNTGELFFGEGSRLTVL.

This chain joins TRBV3-1 and TRBJ1-2; D is unclear. V dropped 1 base and J dropped 4 bases, with 10 bases sitting between them. The germline V gene encodes CDR1 LGHDT and CDR2 YNNKEL (reference sequence). This CDR3 has 14 amino acids. The CDR3 nucleotides read TGTGCCAGCAGCCAAGGAGGAACAATCTATGGCTACACCTTC. It translates to CASSQGGTIYGYTF. The full variable domain, its missing parts supplied by reference TRBV3-1 and TRBJ1-2, is DTAVSQTPKYLVTQMGNDKSIKCEQNLGHDTMYWYKQDSKKFLKIMFSYNNKELIINETVPNRFSPKSPDKAHLNLHINSLELGDSAVYFCASSQGGTIYGYTFGSGTRLTVV.

The sample holds many counts of this clonotype. The chain links TRBV10-3 to TRBJ1-4, with 7 nucleotides matching TRBD1. The CDR3 consists of 12 residues. V was clipped by 10 bases and J by 6 bases; unmatched bases: 5. CDR1 is ENHRY, CDR2 SYGVKD, per germline. CDR3 nucleotide sequence: TGTGCCAGCCAGGGGGGGGATGAAAAACTGTTTTTT. This gives the protein CASQGGDEKLFF.